This T cell receptor (beta chain) was observed in a study of liver allograft versus peripheral blood T cells (dated by TCRdb to between 2020 and 2021). About the study as a whole: The study compared T cell receptor repertoires found within transplanted livers against repertoires in the peripheral blood of liver transplant recipients. The investigation overall reported the following: The T cell receptor repertoires within liver allografts were reported to be different from the T cell receptor repertoires detected in peripheral blood.

Sequenced on an Illumina MiSeq. The raw public data were reprocessed by TCRdb itself: fastp quality trimming at Q25, MiXCR clonotype calling, in-frame beta chains only. CDR3 protein duplicates are merged, each entry listing the most common genes and DNA. The sample includes over 10,000 distinct CDR3 sequences, with less than 20% observed a single time. Clones ranked in the top ten supply approximately 2% of the sample. This clonotype has ten or more counts. The specificity of this receptor is unknown. No base quality information exists; no much larger clone differs at one position. Trimming at the junction amounts to 0 bases on V and 4 bases on J, and the germline ends lie 16 bases apart. From the cysteine up to the phenylalanine, the CDR3 has a length of 16 residues. Only the CDR3 region is kept as DNA, spanning 48 bases read in frame from base 1. According to the germline V gene, CDR1 reads SGDLS and CDR2 reads YYNGEE.

The chain couples TRBV9 to TRBJ1-2; the D region possibly corresponds to TRBD1 (5 bases align). The source is a human patient who had a liver transplant. Some T cells may originate with the graft donor following a transplant. The CDR3 reads as follows: CASSVDWGGRGYGYTF. The DNA is TGTGCCAGCAGCGTAGACTGGGGCGGTCGAGGCTATGGCTACACCTTC.